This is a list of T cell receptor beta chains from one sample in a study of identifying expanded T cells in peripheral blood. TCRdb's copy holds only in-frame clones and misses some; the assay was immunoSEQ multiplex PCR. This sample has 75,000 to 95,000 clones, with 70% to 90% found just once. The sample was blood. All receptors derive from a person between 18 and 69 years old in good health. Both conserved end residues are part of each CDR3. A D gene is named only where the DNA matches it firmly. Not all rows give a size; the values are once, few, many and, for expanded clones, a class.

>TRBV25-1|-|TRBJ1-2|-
CASSARGQVDGYTF
TGTGCCAGCAGCGCCCGGGGACAAGTCGATGGCTACACCTTC
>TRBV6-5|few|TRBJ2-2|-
CASSKPGMNTGELFF
TGTGCCAGCAGTAAGCCTGGGATGAACACCGGGGAGCTGTTTTTT
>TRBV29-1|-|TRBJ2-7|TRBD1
CSAGTGSYEQYF
TGCAGCGCAGGGACAGGTTCCTACGAGCAGTACTTC
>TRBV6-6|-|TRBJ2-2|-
CASSYSTGELFF
TGTGCCAGCAGTTACTCGACGGGGGAGCTGTTTTTT
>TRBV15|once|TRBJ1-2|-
CATSRDREIRYGYTF
TGTGCCACCAGCAGAGACCGGGAGATCCGCTATGGCTACACCTTC
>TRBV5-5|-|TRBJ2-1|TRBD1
CASSPGQGRDEQFF
TGTGCCAGCAGCCCGGGACAGGGGAGGGATGAGCAGTTCTTC
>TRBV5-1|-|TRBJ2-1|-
CASSPGGSSYNEQFF
TGCGCCAGCAGCCCTGGTGGGAGCTCCTACAATGAGCAGTTCTTC
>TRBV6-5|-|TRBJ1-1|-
CASSYGGTNTEAFF
TGTGCCAGCAGTTACGGGGGGACGAACACTGAAGCTTTCTTT
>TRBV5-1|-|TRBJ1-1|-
CASSLEVSVPEAFF
TGCGCCAGCAGCTTGGAAGTGTCAGTGCCTGAAGCTTTCTTT
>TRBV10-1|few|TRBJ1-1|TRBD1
CASSVGQRNTEAFF
TGCGCCAGCAGTGTGGGACAGCGAAACACTGAAGCTTTCTTT
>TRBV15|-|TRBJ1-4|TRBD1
CATSREAVGRTGIGKLFF
TGTGCCACCAGCAGAGAGGCAGTGGGTAGGACAGGGATCGGAAAACTGTTTTTT
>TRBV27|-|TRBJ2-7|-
CASSLRDGHSYEQYF
TGTGCCAGCAGTTTAAGGGACGGACACTCCTACGAGCAGTACTTC
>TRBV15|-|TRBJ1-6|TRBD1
CATSREAGGRSPLHF
TGTGCCACCAGCAGAGAGGCAGGGGGCCGATCACCCCTCCACTTT
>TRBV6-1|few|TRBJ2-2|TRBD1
CASSDRQGGGIGELFF
TGTGCCAGCAGTGACCGACAGGGGGGTGGGATCGGGGAGCTGTTTTTT
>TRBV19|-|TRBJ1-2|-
CASSIPGPGAGYTF
TGTGCCAGTAGTATCCCCGGGCCTGGGGCTGGCTACACCTTC
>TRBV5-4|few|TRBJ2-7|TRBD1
CASPHRGLEQYF
TGTGCCAGCCCCCACAGGGGGCTCGAGCAGTACTTC
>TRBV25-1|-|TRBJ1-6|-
CASSDDRSTSDSPLHF
TGTGCCAGCAGTGACGATCGTTCTACGTCTGATTCACCCCTCCACTTT
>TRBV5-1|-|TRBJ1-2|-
CASSRQAEPKYGYTF
TGCGCCAGCAGCAGACAGGCCGAGCCTAAATATGGCTACACCTTC
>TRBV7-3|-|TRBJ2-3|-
CASSLTGTLTDTQYF
TGTGCCAGCAGCTTGACAGGAACTCTCACAGATACGCAGTATTTT
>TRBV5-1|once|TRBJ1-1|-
CASQREMGKEAFF
TGCGCCAGCCAACGGGAAATGGGAAAGGAAGCTTTCTTT
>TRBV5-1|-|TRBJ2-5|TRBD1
CASSSGTGFSETQYF
TGCGCCAGCAGCTCCGGGACAGGGTTTTCAGAGACCCAGTACTTC
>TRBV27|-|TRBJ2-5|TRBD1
CASSSGTGGVETQYF
TGTGCCAGCAGTTCTGGGACAGGGGGAGTGGAGACCCAGTACTTC